The sequence of this T cell receptor beta chain was determined in a study of response to subunit inactivated influenza vaccine. This clonotype was detected only a few times. The antigen is undetermined. J gave up 5 bases and V 6 bases, and 11 bases lay outside the gene matches. Germline CDR1 reads SEHNR; CDR2 reads FQNEAQ (reference sequence). The CDR3 has 15 residues. Study results and limitations: The authors suggested that few new T cells are recruited per seasonal influenza vaccination.

TCRdb independently ran MiXCR on the RT-PCR reads; one entry per CDR3 protein. The table has some 600,000 distinct CDR3 sequences, about 15% seen once. The genes are TRBV7-9 and TRBJ2-5, with 8 bases identical to TRBD2. The source was PBMCs from blood, collected roughly 2 weeks before vaccination. This sequence originates from a man aged 45-65 years who received an inactivated influenza vaccine. CDR3 protein: CASRLAGRAGETQYF. DNA for the CDR3: TGTGCCAGCAGGCTAGCGGGCCGAGCTGGGGAGACCCAGTACTTC.